What follows are 29 T cell receptor beta chains derived from one specimen sequenced in a study of T cell responses to AZD1222 COVID-19 vaccine (dated by TCRdb to the early 2020s). The library was obtained by the immunoSEQ multiplex PCR assay. The source is immuneACCESS, and TCRdb retained only in-frame sequences with V and J called. Part of the clones is not carried over; for the studies checked, unresolved V genes explain less than half of this, and the remainder is unexplained. This sample holds approximately 110,000 clones; approximately 90% were observed only once. Together, the top ten hold 5.5% to 7.5% of the sample. In light of the paper, this sample's time point label describes: about 28 days (+/-7) after the second vaccine dose. The sequencing here drew on peripheral blood, taken 28 days after the second AZD1222 dose. All receptors come from an adult who received the AZD1222 COVID-19 vaccine.

The chain joins TRBV20-1 to TRBJ1-5; TRBD1 is a possible D gene (6 bases). The germline CDR1 and CDR2 sequences are DFQATT and SNEGSKA (reference sequence). The CDR3 has 14 amino acids. V lost 3 bases and J lost 8, with 17 bases in between. CDR3 DNA: TGCAGTGCTAGTACAGCAGGGGAGGAAAAGCCCCAGCATTTT. It translates to CSASTAGEEKPQHF.

This clone was seen a handful of times. V gene TRBV4-3 combines with J gene TRBJ1-6; D gene ambiguous. The CDR3 sequence is 15 residues long. With 1 base removed from V and 10 bases from J, the gap between germline ends came to 14 bases. Germline CDR1 reads LGHNA; CDR2 reads YSLEER. The chain's CDR3 is CASSQGGQDQSPLHF. The CDR3 DNA follows: TGCGCCAGCAGCCAAGGCGGGCAGGATCAATCACCCCTCCACTTT.

In this sample, this clone turned up a few times. The V call is TRBV10-3, the J call TRBJ2-2; 7 bases line up with TRBD1. Germline V lookup: CDR1 ENHRY, CDR2 SYGVKD. This CDR3 is built from 14 residues. V shed 6 bases and J 2 bases; nucleotides not matched to a gene: 3. CDR3 residues: CAISRDSNTGELFF. The DNA of the CDR3 is TGTGCCATCAGCCGGGACAGTAACACCGGGGAGCTGTTTTTT.

To note about this clone: This specimen includes other DNA sequences encoding the same CDR3. The chain joins TRBV29-1 to TRBJ1-1; D unclear. This CDR3 contains 10 residues. Germline V gives CDR1 SQVTM, CDR2 ANQGSEA. V shed 6 bases and J shed 0 bases, with 2 bases lying between them. The CDR3 DNA follows: TGCAGCGTAGTGAACACTGAAGCTTTCTTT. Amino acids: CSVVNTEAFF.

The genes are TRBV11-3 and TRBJ2-1, with 9 bases fitting TRBD1. The CDR3 loop spans 14 amino acids. The V segment lost 3 bases and the J segment 7 bases; nucleotides outside the gene matches: 4. Germline V gives CDR1 SGHNT, CDR2 YENEEA. Here the CDR3 DNA reads TGTGCCAGCAGCTTGGGACAGGGAAATAATGAGCAGTTCTTC. Translation: CASSLGQGNNEQFF.

This chain connects TRBV12-3 or TRBV12-4 to TRBJ2-7, with D unresolved. The CDR3 runs to 12 residues. V lost 4 bases to trimming and J lost 7 bases, with 11 bases between them. DNA for the CDR3: TGTGCCAGCAGTTGGGCCTCCAGTGAGCAGTACTTC. Protein product: CASSWASSEQYF.

V gene TRBV27 combines with J gene TRBJ1-5, with D possibly being TRBD1 (6 bases). The CDR3 is 16 amino acids. The V gene lost 7 bases and the J gene lost 2 bases, with 18 bases spanning the gap. Germline loops: CDR1 MNHEY, CDR2 SMNVEV (reference sequence). Written as DNA, the CDR3 is TGTGCCAGCAAAAAAGGGGGGCTTCGAGGCAATCAGCCCCAGCATTTT. This sequence encodes CASKKGGLRGNQPQHF.

The V and J genes are TRBV3-1 (or the pseudogene TRBV3-2) and TRBJ2-5; no clear D gene. The CDR3 extends over 15 amino acids. Trimming shortened V by 1 base and J by 4 bases, and 13 bases separated the two germline ends. Germline CDR1 reads LGHDT; CDR2 reads YNNKEL (reference sequence). The CDR3 sequence: CASSQANPPGETQYF. The CDR3 DNA reads as TGTGCCAGCAGCCAAGCGAACCCCCCGGGAGAGACCCAGTACTTC.

The chain employs TRBV7-2 and TRBJ1-3; D is unresolved. Germline V gene sequence: CDR1 SGHTA, CDR2 FQGNSA. Trimming shortened V by 5 bases and J by 0 bases, and 11 bases separated the two germline ends. The CDR3 loop spans 15 amino acids. The CDR3 loop is CASSPSLGSGNTIYF. The CDR3 DNA sequence: TGTGCCAGCAGCCCGTCTTTGGGCTCTGGAAACACCATATATTTT.

This chain connects TRBV6-5 to TRBJ2-2; 8 bases line up with TRBD1. The CDR3 has 13 residues. The germline gives CDR1 MNHEY, CDR2 SVGAGI. The ends lost 10 bases at V and 5 bases at J; junction bases unmatched: 6. The CDR3 DNA reads TGTGCCATCGGGACAGGAATTACCGGGGAGCTGTTTTTT. Translated, it gives CAIGTGITGELFF.

The chain uses TRBV7-6 and TRBJ2-1, with 10 bases fitting TRBD1. Unmatched junction bases numbered 9, after V lost 2 bases and J lost 5 bases. Germline V lookup: CDR1 SGHVS, CDR2 FNYEAQ. The CDR3 is 17 amino acids. CDR3 nucleotide sequence: TGTGCCAGCAGCTTAAGGTACACTGGGACAGGGGACAATGAGCAGTTCTTC. Residues: CASSLRYTGTGDNEQFF.

The chain employs TRBV18 and TRBJ1-3, with D possibly TRBD1 on 6 matching bases. V dropped 1 base and J dropped 4 bases, with 8 bases sitting between them. The V gene's germline CDR1 is KGHSH and CDR2 LQKENI. This CDR3 spans 14 amino acids. As DNA, the CDR3 is TGTGCCAGCTCACCACGGACAGAAGGAAACACCATATATTTT. Amino acid sequence: CASSPRTEGNTIYF.

A single count supports this clone. The chain links TRBV4-1 to TRBJ1-5, with 7 bases aligning to TRBD1. V gave up 0 bases and J gave up 4 bases; unmatched junction bases: 6. CDR1 is MGHRA, CDR2 YSYEKL, per germline. This CDR3 comprises 16 residues. In DNA form, the CDR3 reads TGCGCCAGCAGCCAAGAGGTGACAGGGTTAAATCAGCCCCAGCATTTT. Its protein product is CASSQEVTGLNQPQHF.

This clone was recorded a few times. This chain connects TRBV19 to TRBJ1-1; no clear D gene. Germline assignment: CDR1 LNHDA and CDR2 SQIVND (reference sequence). Deletions cut 0 bases from V and 4 bases from J, with 15 bases between. CDR3 size: 16 residues. The CDR3 DNA is TGTGCCAGTAGTATAGATCCGACGCCCGTAGGCACTGAAGCTTTCTTT. Protein sequence: CASSIDPTPVGTEAFF.

The chain recombines TRBV5-1 with TRBJ2-3, with D unclear. The germline gives CDR1 SGHRS, CDR2 YFSETQ. V was pared by 1 base and J by 2 bases, with 17 bases between. CDR3 size: 17 residues. In DNA form, the CDR3 reads TGCGCCAGCAGCTTGTATCTCAGCTCGGGCGCCACAGATACGCAGTATTTT. Its translation: CASSLYLSSGATDTQYF.

CDR3 residues: CASSTYQGAYTEAFF. In DNA form, the CDR3 reads TGTGCCAGTAGTACTTATCAGGGGGCGTACACTGAAGCTTTCTTT. The chain uses TRBV19 and TRBJ1-1, with 8 nucleotides matching TRBD1. Germline CDR1 reads LNHDA; CDR2 reads SQIVND (reference sequence). Germline trimming cut 4 bases from V and 3 bases from J; bases unmatched to any gene: 7. The CDR3 has 15 residues.

In nucleotides, the CDR3 is TGTGCCAGCAGTGAACGGACTAGGGCCAACGTCCTGACTTTC. This codes for CASSERTRANVLTF. This chain uses TRBV6-1 with TRBJ2-6, with D possibly being TRBD2 (6 bases). Germline values: CDR1 MNHNS, CDR2 SASEGT. The CDR3 length is 14 residues. V shed 2 bases and J shed 5 bases, with 7 bases lying between them.

The chain links TRBV4-1 to TRBJ1-4, with a possible D match to TRBD1 (6 bases). Germline loops: CDR1 MGHRA, CDR2 YSYEKL. The CDR3 loop spans 14 amino acids. Trimming took off 4 bases at V and 4 bases at J, with 10 bases between the two ends. The CDR3 spells CASSPGHVNEKLFF. CDR3 coding DNA: TGCGCCAGCAGCCCGGGACACGTTAATGAAAAACTGTTTTTT.

This chain joins TRBV7-2 and TRBJ2-2, with 7 nucleotides matching TRBD1. V lost 5 bases, J lost 6 bases, and 6 bases stayed unmatched. In germline, CDR1 is SGHTA, CDR2 FQGNSA. CDR3 size: 14 residues. The CDR3: CASSKDRVAGELFF. The CDR3 DNA follows: TGTGCCAGCAGCAAAGACAGGGTAGCCGGGGAGCTGTTTTTT.

The chain uses TRBV5-6 and TRBJ2-3; 7 bases are a match to TRBD1. Germline V CDR1 and CDR2: SGHDT, YYEEEE. V gave up 5 bases and J gave up 2 bases; unmatched junction bases: 11. The CDR3 covers 16 residues. CDR3: CASRADRDRATDTQYF. CDR3 in DNA: TGTGCCAGCAGAGCGGACCGGGACAGAGCCACAGATACGCAGTATTTT.

This chain uses TRBV9 with TRBJ2-3; 9 positions match TRBD2. Germline-derived CDR1 and CDR2 are SGDLS and YYNGEE. After removal of 7 bases from V and 6 bases from J, the junction contained 9 bases not matched to a gene. CDR3 length: 14 amino acids. The CDR3 DNA reads TGTGCCAGCTGCGAGCGGGGGGACTTTGATACGCAGTATTTT. Its protein is CASCERGDFDTQYF.

V is TRBV5-1 and J is TRBJ2-7, with TRBD2 matching over 14 bases. CDR3 length: 16 amino acids. CDR1 and CDR2 from the germline V gene are SGHRS and YFSETQ. V trimming: 4 bases; J trimming: 3 bases; junction bases outside the gene matches: 6. Here the CDR3 reads CASSRGLAGGRYEQYF. CDR3 in DNA: TGCGCCAGCAGCCGTGGACTAGCGGGGGGACGCTACGAGCAGTACTTC.

The genes are TRBV19 and TRBJ1-1, with D tentatively TRBD1 (5 bases). The CDR3 spans 14 residues. Trimming shortened V by 1 base and J by 4 bases, and 10 bases separated the two germline ends. CDR1 and CDR2 from the germline V gene are LNHDA and SQIVND (reference sequence). DNA for the CDR3: TGTGCCAGTAGTATAGCAGGGAGTTCCACTGAAGCTTTCTTT. Amino acid sequence: CASSIAGSSTEAFF.

The rearrangement uses TRBV27 and TRBJ2-3; D is undetermined. This CDR3 is 12 amino acids long. Germline CDR1 MNHEY, CDR2 SMNVEV (reference sequence). V lost 8 bases, J lost 5 bases, and 11 bases lay in between. The CDR3 spells CASAKVGDTQYF. The CDR3 DNA follows: TGTGCCAGCGCAAAAGTTGGAGATACGCAGTATTTT.

This chain connects TRBV28 to TRBJ1-2; the D is unclear. In germline, CDR1 is MDHEN, CDR2 SYDVKM. The CDR3 runs 12 residues. Trimming removed 3 bases at V and 10 bases at J, with 12 bases between. The CDR3: CASSLEGNDYTF. The CDR3 DNA follows: TGTGCCAGCAGTTTGGAGGGTAATGACTACACCTTC.

This chain uses TRBV27 with TRBJ1-2; 8 bases fit TRBD1. Trimming removed 11 bases from V and 4 bases from J; junction bases left unmatched: 15. CDR3 size: 15 residues. Germline V CDR1 and CDR2: MNHEY, SMNVEV (reference sequence). DNA for the CDR3: TGTGCCGCGGGTATCCCAGGGGGCTCTGGCTATGGCTACACCTTC. Protein product: CAAGIPGGSGYGYTF.

This chain connects TRBV10-3 to TRBJ1-1; 7 nucleotides match TRBD1. This CDR3 region has 15 residues. J gave up 0 bases and V 6 bases, and 7 bases lay outside the gene matches. Germline values: CDR1 ENHRY, CDR2 SYGVKD. The CDR3 loop is CAIRQTGALNTEAFF. The CDR3 DNA reads as TGTGCCATCAGACAAACAGGGGCGTTGAACACTGAAGCTTTCTTT.

This clone was picked up many times. The rearrangement links TRBV7-8 to TRBJ1-2, with D perhaps TRBD1 (5 bases). The germline CDR1 and CDR2 sequences are SGHVS and FQNEAQ. This CDR3 has 14 amino acids. V was cut by 3 bases and J by 4 bases, with 12 bases left in between. CDR3 nucleotides: TGTGCCAGCAGCTTGGGGGAGATGGGCTATGGCTACACCTTC. Amino acid sequence: CASSLGEMGYGYTF.

This rearrangement joins TRBV7-9 to TRBJ2-3; D is unclear. V gave up 5 bases and J gave up 6 bases, with 9 bases separating them. Germline-derived CDR1 and CDR2 are SEHNR and FQNEAQ (reference sequence). This CDR3 contains 12 residues. The DNA of the CDR3 is TGTGCCAGCAGCATCCTGAGGGATACGCAGTATTTT. This encodes CASSILRDTQYF.